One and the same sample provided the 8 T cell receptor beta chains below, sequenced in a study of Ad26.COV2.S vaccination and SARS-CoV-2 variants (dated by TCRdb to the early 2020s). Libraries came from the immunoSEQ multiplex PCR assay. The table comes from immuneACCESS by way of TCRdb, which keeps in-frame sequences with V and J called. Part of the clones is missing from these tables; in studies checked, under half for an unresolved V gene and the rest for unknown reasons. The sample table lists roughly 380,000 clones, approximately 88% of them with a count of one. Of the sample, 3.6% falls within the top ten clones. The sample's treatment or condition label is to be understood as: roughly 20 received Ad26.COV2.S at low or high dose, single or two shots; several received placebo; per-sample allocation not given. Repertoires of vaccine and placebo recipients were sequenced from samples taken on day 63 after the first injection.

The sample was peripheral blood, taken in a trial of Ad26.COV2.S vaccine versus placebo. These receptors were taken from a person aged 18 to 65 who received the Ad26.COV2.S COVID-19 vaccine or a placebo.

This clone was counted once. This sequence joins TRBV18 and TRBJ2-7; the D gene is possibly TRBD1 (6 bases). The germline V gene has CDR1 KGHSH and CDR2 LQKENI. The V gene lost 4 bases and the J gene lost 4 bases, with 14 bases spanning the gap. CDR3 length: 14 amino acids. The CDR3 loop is CASSLQDSLYEQYF. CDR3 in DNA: TGTGCCAGCTCACTACAGGACAGCCTATACGAGCAGTACTTC.

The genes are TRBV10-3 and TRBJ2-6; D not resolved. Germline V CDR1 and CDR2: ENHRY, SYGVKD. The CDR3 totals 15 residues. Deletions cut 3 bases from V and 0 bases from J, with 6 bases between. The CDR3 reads CAISDWSSGANVLTF. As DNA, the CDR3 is TGTGCCATCAGTGATTGGAGCTCTGGGGCCAACGTCCTGACTTTC.

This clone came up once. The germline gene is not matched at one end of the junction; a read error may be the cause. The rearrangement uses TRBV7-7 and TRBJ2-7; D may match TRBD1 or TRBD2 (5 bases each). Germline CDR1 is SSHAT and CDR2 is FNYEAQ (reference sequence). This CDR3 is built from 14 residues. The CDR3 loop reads CASSQTEGSYEQYF. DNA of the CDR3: TGTGCTAGCAGCCAAACTGAGGGGTCCTACGAGCAGTACTTC.

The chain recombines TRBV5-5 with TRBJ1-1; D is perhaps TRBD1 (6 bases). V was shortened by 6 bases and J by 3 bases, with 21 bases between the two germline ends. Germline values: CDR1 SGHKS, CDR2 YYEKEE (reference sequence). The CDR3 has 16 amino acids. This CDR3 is CASNIQGGGQYTEAFF. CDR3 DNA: TGTGCCAGCAACATCCAAGGTGGGGGGCAGTACACTGAAGCTTTCTTT. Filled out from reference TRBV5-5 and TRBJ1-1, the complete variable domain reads DAGVTQSPTHLIKTRGQQVTLRCSPISGHKSVSWYQQVLGQGPQFIFQYYEKEERGRGNFPDRFSARQFPNYSSELNVNALLLGDSALYLCASNIQGGGQYTEAFFGQGTRLTVV.

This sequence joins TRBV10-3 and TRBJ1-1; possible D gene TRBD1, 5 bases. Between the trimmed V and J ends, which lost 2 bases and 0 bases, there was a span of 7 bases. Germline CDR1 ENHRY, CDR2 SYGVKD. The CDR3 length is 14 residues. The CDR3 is CAISELGLNTEAFF. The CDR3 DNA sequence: TGTGCCATCAGTGAGCTGGGGCTGAACACTGAAGCTTTCTTT.

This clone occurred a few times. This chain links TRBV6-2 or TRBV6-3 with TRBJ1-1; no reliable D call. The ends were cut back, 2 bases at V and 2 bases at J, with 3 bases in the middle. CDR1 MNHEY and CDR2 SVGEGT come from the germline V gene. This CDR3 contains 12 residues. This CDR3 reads CASSYSNTEAFF. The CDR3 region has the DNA TGTGCCAGCAGTTACAGCAACACTGAAGCTTTCTTT.

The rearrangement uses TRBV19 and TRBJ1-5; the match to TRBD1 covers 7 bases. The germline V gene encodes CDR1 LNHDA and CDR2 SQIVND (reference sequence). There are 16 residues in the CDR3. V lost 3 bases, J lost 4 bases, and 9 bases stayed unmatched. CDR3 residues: CASSIGGRGRNQPQHF. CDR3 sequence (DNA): TGTGCCAGTAGTATCGGGGGCAGGGGGAGGAATCAGCCCCAGCATTTT.

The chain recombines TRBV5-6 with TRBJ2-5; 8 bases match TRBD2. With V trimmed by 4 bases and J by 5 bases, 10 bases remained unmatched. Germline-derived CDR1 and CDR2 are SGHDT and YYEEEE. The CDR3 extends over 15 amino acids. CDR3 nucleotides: TGTGCCAGCAGCCCAGCCGGTAGCGGGGTTGAGACCCAGTACTTC. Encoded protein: CASSPAGSGVETQYF.